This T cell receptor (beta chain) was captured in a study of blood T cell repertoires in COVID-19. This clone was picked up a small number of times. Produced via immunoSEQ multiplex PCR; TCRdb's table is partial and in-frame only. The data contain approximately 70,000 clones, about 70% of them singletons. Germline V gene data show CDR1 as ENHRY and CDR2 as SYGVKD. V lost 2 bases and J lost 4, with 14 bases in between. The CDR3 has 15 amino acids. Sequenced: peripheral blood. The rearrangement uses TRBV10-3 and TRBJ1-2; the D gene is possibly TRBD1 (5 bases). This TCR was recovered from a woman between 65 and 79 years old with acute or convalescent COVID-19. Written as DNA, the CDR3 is TGTGCCATCAGTGAGCGGGGGACGGGCGGCTATGGCTACACCTTC. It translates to CAISERGTGGYGYTF.